This T cell receptor beta chain was recorded in a study of regulatory T cells. Whole-study results and caveats: In CD3G deficiency, regulatory T cells had lower Shannon diversity than autologous conventional CD4+ and control regulatory cells. Compared with controls, patient regulatory T-cell samples yielded roughly tenfold fewer unique productive reads.

Every patient with CD3G deficiency had evidence of autoimmunity. CD4+ cells were sorted into CD25-high CD127-low regulatory cells and CD25-low CD127-high conventional cells. To note about this clone: Its specificity is not known.

Amplification used 52 TRBV primers and 13 TRBJ primers. The method was immunoSEQ multiplex PCR; TCRdb's version includes in-frame clones alone and lacks a portion of them. The sample consists of 5,500 to 6,500 clones, around 89% of them appearing once. Sequencing was carried out using CD4+ Tregs sorted from blood. The sequence derives from a person between 18 and 30 years old with CD3G deficiency.

The CDR3 reads CSASSLETQYF. The CDR3 coding sequence is TGCAGTGCTTCCAGTCTGGAGACCCAGTACTTC. The chain carries TRBV20-1 and TRBJ2-5; the D is unclear. The CDR3 has 11 residues. V was clipped by 5 bases and J by 5 bases, with 9 bases between them. The V gene's germline CDR1 is DFQATT and CDR2 SNEGSKA (reference sequence).